This entry lists 31 T cell receptor beta chains sequenced from one sample in a study of CXCR3-negative and CXCR3-positive naive CD8 T cells. UMI-tagged TRB cDNA libraries were built via 5' RACE. TCRdb re-analyzed the 5' RACE reads; it lists each CDR3 protein once, without DNA. This listing includes around 50,000 distinct CDR3 sequences. The sample was naive CXCR3- CD8+ T cells from blood. The subset denotes: CD45RO-CCR7+CD27+CD95- naive CD8+ T cells lacking CXCR3 (TNR3-). Receptors originate from a human donor in good health. Some clones in this sample may be carry-over from other donors' samples.

The chain carries TRBV29-1 and TRBJ2-7; TCRdb gives TRBD1 as the D gene, but with no DNA this cannot be confirmed. The CDR3 consists of 16 residues. Per germline, CDR1 SQVTM and CDR2 ANQGSEA. CDR3 protein: CSVEDLGGGSSYEQYF.

The rearrangement links TRBV4-1 to TRBJ2-7. CDR1 and CDR2 (germline): MGHRA, YSYEKL. This CDR3 is 12 amino acids long. The CDR3 here is CASSQDFGEQYF.

The chain carries TRBV13 and TRBJ2-7. The germline V gene encodes CDR1 PRHDT and CDR2 FYEKMQ (reference sequence). CDR3 size: 14 residues. The CDR3 reads CASSSRGNFYEQYF.

This chain uses TRBV29-1 with TRBJ1-2; TCRdb outputs TRBD1, but without DNA this stays unchecked. This CDR3 is built from 13 residues. CDR1 and CDR2 from the germline V gene are SQVTM and ANQGSEA. CDR3: CSVPTGLGGGYTF. The variable domain in full, completed from reference TRBV29-1 and TRBJ1-2, reads SAVISQKPSRDICQRGTSLTIQCQVDSQVTMMFWYRQQPGQSLTLIATANQGSEATYESGFVIDKFPISRPNLTFSTLTVSNMSPEDSSIYLCSVPTGLGGGYTFGSGTRLTVV.

The gene calls are TRBV28 and TRBJ2-2; TCRdb proposes TRBD2, but this gene call is untestable without DNA. The CDR3 has 15 amino acids. Germline assignment: CDR1 MDHEN and CDR2 SYDVKM. This CDR3 is CASSHMGLNTGELFF.

The chain carries TRBV4-3 and TRBJ1-1; the TCRdb call, TRBD1, lacks DNA for checking. Germline V gives CDR1 LGHNA, CDR2 YSLEER. This CDR3 region has 17 residues. The CDR3 here is CASSQEGTGTGDTEAFF.

The V gene is TRBV6-2 or TRBV6-3, the J gene TRBJ2-2; the TCRdb call, TRBD1, lacks DNA for checking. The CDR3 totals 15 residues. CDR1 and CDR2 from the germline V gene are MNHEY and SVGEGT. The CDR3 loop reads CASSYLGQNTGELFF.

The chain uses TRBV7-9 and TRBJ2-3; TCRdb reports TRBD1, a call that lacks DNA to check it against. The CDR3 is 14 amino acids. CDR1 and CDR2 (germline): SEHNR, FQNEAQ (reference sequence). CDR3 sequence reads: CASSTTGSTDTQYF.

This chain connects TRBV29-1 to TRBJ2-1. This CDR3 spans 11 amino acids. The germline CDR1 and CDR2 sequences are SQVTM and ANQGSEA. The CDR3 loop is CSVDSGNEQFF.

V and J are TRBV5-1 and TRBJ2-1; TCRdb picks TRBD2, but there is no DNA to check that call. The CDR3 consists of 16 residues. CDR1 and CDR2 (germline): SGHRS, YFSETQ. CDR3 amino acids: CASSSPWGGARDEQFF.

The chain uses TRBV7-6 and TRBJ2-1; TCRdb lists TRBD1, though no DNA is available to test this call. CDR1 and CDR2 from the germline V gene are SGHVS and FNYEAQ. The CDR3 runs to 16 residues. The CDR3 sequence: CASSPPLASSYNEQFF.

The rearrangement joins TRBV12-3 or TRBV12-4 to TRBJ1-1; TCRdb's D call, TRBD1, is unchecked because there is no DNA. This CDR3 has 13 residues. The CDR3 is CASSPGGLSEAFF.

V usage is TRBV5-1 and J usage is TRBJ2-3; TCRdb's D gene call, TRBD1, goes unchecked for lack of DNA. The CDR3 is 19 residues long. Per the germline V gene, CDR1 is SGHRS and CDR2 is YFSETQ. The CDR3 loop is CASSFGTGPSLWGTDTQYF. Filled out from reference TRBV5-1 and TRBJ2-3, the complete variable domain reads KAGVTQTPRYLIKTRGQQVTLSCSPISGHRSVSWYQQTPGQGLQFLFEYFSETQRNKGNFPGRFSGRQFSNSRSEMNVSTLELGDSALYLCASSFGTGPSLWGTDTQYFGPGTRLTVL.

The genes are TRBV4-3 and TRBJ1-2. Germline V gene data show CDR1 as LGHNA and CDR2 as YSLEER. CDR3 size: 20 residues. The CDR3 reads CASSQVAGPSGTNMYYGYTF.

This clonotype is called medium-sized (0.01 to 0.1%) based on its frequency. V is TRBV6-2 or TRBV6-3 and J is TRBJ2-7; TCRdb outputs TRBD2, but without DNA this stays unchecked. Germline V gene data show CDR1 as MNHEY and CDR2 as SVGEGT. The CDR3 loop spans 15 amino acids. The CDR3 sequence: CASSYLALAGYEQYF.

The V and J genes are TRBV7-9 and TRBJ2-5; absent DNA, TCRdb's TRBD1 call cannot be checked. Germline V CDR1 and CDR2: SEHNR, FQNEAQ (reference sequence). This CDR3 contains 15 residues. The CDR3 here is CASSFQGATLETQYF. Full variable domain (remainder filled in from reference TRBV7-9 and TRBJ2-5): DTGVSQNPRHKITKRGQNVTFRCDPISEHNRLYWYRQTLGQGPEFLTYFQNEAQLEKSRLLSDRFSAERPKGSFSTLEIQRTEQGDSAMYLCASSFQGATLETQYFGPGTRLLVL.

This chain joins TRBV28 and TRBJ1-5; with no DNA, the TCRdb D assignment of TRBD1 cannot be verified. This CDR3 has 13 residues. Germline values: CDR1 MDHEN, CDR2 SYDVKM. This CDR3 reads CASSLQGGQPQHF.

The chain is built from TRBV25-1 and TRBJ2-1; absent DNA, TCRdb's TRBD1 call cannot be checked. The V gene's germline CDR1 is MGHDK and CDR2 SYGVNS. There are 14 residues in the CDR3. The CDR3 protein is CASSDQGRINEQFF. Full variable domain (outside the CDR3, taken from reference TRBV25-1 and TRBJ2-1): EADIYQTPRYLVIGTGKKITLECSQTMGHDKMYWYQQDPGMELHLIHYSYGVNSTEKGDLSSESTVSRIRTEHFPLTLESARPSHTSQYLCASSDQGRINEQFFGPGTRLTVL.

V is TRBV4-3 and J is TRBJ1-2. This CDR3 is 16 amino acids long. CDR1 is LGHNA, CDR2 YSLEER, per germline. The CDR3 protein is CASSQDRWGWAYGYTF.

The chain couples TRBV7-9 to TRBJ1-1; TCRdb calls TRBD1, which cannot be checked without DNA. This CDR3 has 12 amino acids. Germline-derived CDR1 and CDR2 are SEHNR and FQNEAQ (reference sequence). CDR3 sequence reads: CASSWGGTEAFF.

V is TRBV7-9 and J is TRBJ2-1. The CDR3 covers 15 residues. Germline CDR1 reads SEHNR; CDR2 reads FQNEAQ (reference sequence). The CDR3 protein is CASSLAGESYNEQFF.

The chain combines TRBV7-6 with TRBJ2-5. This CDR3 is built from 14 residues. Germline loops: CDR1 SGHVS, CDR2 FNYEAQ. This chain's CDR3 is CASSAGRLQETQYF.

This chain links TRBV7-6 with TRBJ2-7; the D gene TCRdb calls, TRBD1, cannot be checked with no DNA. CDR3 size: 15 residues. CDR1 SGHVS and CDR2 FNYEAQ come from the germline V gene. This CDR3 reads CASSLGGMSRHEQYF.

This chain links TRBV7-9 with TRBJ2-1; the D call of TRBD1 rests on TCRdb alone, since no DNA is present to check it. The CDR3 spans 14 residues. Germline assignment: CDR1 SEHNR and CDR2 FQNEAQ (reference sequence). The CDR3 sequence: CASSLQGNYNEQFF.

The chain has TRBV29-1 and TRBJ2-1; absent DNA, TCRdb's TRBD2 call cannot be checked. The CDR3 loop spans 15 amino acids. Germline lookup yields CDR1 SQVTM and CDR2 ANQGSEA. CDR3 amino acids: CSVEGGIEARPEQFF.

The chain uses TRBV20-1 and TRBJ2-1; TCRdb's D call of TRBD2 is untestable without DNA. The CDR3 length is 16 residues. Germline lookup yields CDR1 DFQATT and CDR2 SNEGSKA (reference sequence). The CDR3: CSAHGTSESGPLRQFF.

The gene calls are TRBV12-3 or TRBV12-4 and TRBJ2-7. The CDR3 consists of 12 residues. The chain's CDR3 is CASSLISYEQYF.

The V gene is TRBV15, the J gene TRBJ2-1; TCRdb gives TRBD2 as the D gene, but with no DNA this cannot be confirmed. The CDR3 is 17 residues long. In germline, CDR1 is LNHNV, CDR2 YYDKDF (reference sequence). The CDR3 loop reads CATSRFDFSGGPDEQFF.

The chain couples TRBV4-3 to TRBJ2-1; TCRdb's D call, TRBD1, is unchecked because there is no DNA. The CDR3 runs to 17 residues. Germline-derived CDR1 and CDR2 are LGHNA and YSLEER. The chain's CDR3 is CASSQDDRGAGYNEQFF.

The chain joins TRBV9 to TRBJ2-3; TCRdb's D call, TRBD2, is unchecked because there is no DNA. The CDR3 extends over 13 amino acids. Germline CDR1 reads SGDLS; CDR2 reads YYNGEE. The chain's CDR3 is CASSTGLADTQYF.

The CDR3 sequence is CASSWGTSGSLGEQFF. V and J are TRBV7-9 and TRBJ2-1; TCRdb reports TRBD2, a call that lacks DNA to check it against. Germline CDR1 SEHNR, CDR2 FQNEAQ (reference sequence). The CDR3 contains 16 residues.